A single sample is the source of the 12 T cell receptor beta chains below, sequenced in a study of T cells in Graves' hyperthyroidism and ophthalmopathy. Amplification of TCR beta CDR3 regions used RNA as the template. HTBI primers were employed in a first-round RT-PCR of the TCR CDR3. From the multiplex PCR reads, TCRdb called clonotypes with MiXCR, one entry per CDR3 protein. The sample lists roughly 840,000 distinct CDR3 sequences; about 38% were seen once. What was sequenced was blood. The receptors originated from a man aged 18 to 29 with Graves' hyperthyroidism.

For this clonotype: An end of the junction does not agree with germline; a read error may underlie this. The chain employs TRBV10-3 and TRBJ1-5, with D possibly TRBD1 on 6 matching bases. The germline CDR1 and CDR2 sequences are ENHRY and SYGVKD. CDR3 size: 14 residues. Here the CDR3 DNA reads TGTGCCAGCAGTGCCCACAGGGCAGATCAGCCCCAGCATTTT. Its protein is CASSAHRADQPQHF.

The CDR3 bases are TGTGCCACCAGCGGGACAGCCAGTGAAAAACTGTTTTTT. Translated: CATSGTASEKLFF. The chain carries TRBV15 and TRBJ1-4; TRBD1 matches at 7 bases. With 5 bases clipped from V and 7 bases from J, the junction kept 4 bases outside the gene matches. The germline V gene has CDR1 LNHNV and CDR2 YYDKDF (reference sequence). The CDR3 totals 13 residues. The full variable domain, in which reference TRBV15 and TRBJ1-4 provide the parts outside the CDR3, is DAMVIQNPRYQVTQFGKPVTLSCSQTLNHNVMYWYQQKSSQAPKLLFHYYDKDFNNEADTPDNFQSRRPNTSFCFLDIRSPGLGDTAMYLCATSGTASEKLFFGSGTQLSVL.

In this sample, this clonotype turned up a few times. The CDR3, as DNA: TGTGCCAGCAGCCAGCTTAGGGACAGGCCGACCTACGAGCAGTACTTC. Its translation: CASSQLRDRPTYEQYF. The V and J genes are TRBV9 and TRBJ2-7; 8 bases map to TRBD1. CDR3 length equals 16 residues. Per the germline V gene, CDR1 is SGDLS and CDR2 is YYNGEE. The J segment lost 2 bases and the V segment lost 4 bases, leaving 11 bases of the junction unmatched.

The CDR3 region is CASSLPQGSRGEQYF. The CDR3 DNA is TGTGCCAGCAGTTTACCGCAGGGATCGAGGGGCGAGCAGTACTTC. The chain combines TRBV12-3 or TRBV12-4 with TRBJ2-7; D may be TRBD1 or TRBD2 (5 bases each). CDR3 length: 15 amino acids. The V end lost 2 bases, the J end lost 6 bases, and 17 bases lay between the germline ends.

This clonotype was recorded once. This chain uses TRBV6-5 with TRBJ1-1, with D unclear. The CDR3 length is 11 residues. Germline V gene lookup returns CDR1 MNHEY and CDR2 SVGAGI. The V end was cut by 5 bases, the J end by 11 bases, with 12 bases between. As DNA, the CDR3 is TGTGCCAGCAGTCACCCTCCCAGGGCTTTCTTT. This translates into CASSHPPRAFF.

This clonotype was observed a few times. V and J are TRBV2 and TRBJ2-6; weak D call: TRBD2 (5 bases). The CDR3 contains 13 residues. Germline V gives CDR1 SNHLY, CDR2 FYNNEI. The CDR3 DNA is TGTGCTAGTCCGGGGTCTGGGGCCAACGTCCTGACTTTC. Translating gives CASPGSGANVLTF.

The J gene is TRBJ2-7, the V gene TRBV29-1; tentatively, D is TRBD2 (7 bases). The CDR3 runs 14 residues. The germline gives CDR1 SQVTM, CDR2 ANQGSEA. The V end was cut by 4 bases, the J end by 0 bases, with 13 bases between. This CDR3 is CSVVGGDTSYEQYF. DNA of the CDR3: TGCAGCGTTGTTGGGGGGGACACCTCCTACGAGCAGTACTTC.

The chain links TRBV14 to TRBJ1-6; tentative D call: TRBD1 (5 bases). Germline CDR1 SGHDN, CDR2 FVKESK. This CDR3 contains 13 residues. Trimming stripped 4 bases from V and 11 bases from J, with 12 bases between. CDR3 region: CASSLTAGAPLHF. Written as DNA, the CDR3 is TGTGCCAGCAGCCTGACAGCCGGTGCACCCCTCCACTTT.

This clonotype was counted ten times or more. The V and J genes are TRBV19 and TRBJ1-2, with 7 bases that match TRBD1. From germline, CDR1 is LNHDA and CDR2 SQIVND (reference sequence). The V segment lost 5 bases and the J segment 6 bases; nucleotides outside the gene matches: 9. The CDR3 is made up of 14 amino acids. As DNA, the CDR3 is TGTGCCAGTAGTCCCGGGACAGCTGGGCATGGCTACACCTTC. Translating it yields CASSPGTAGHGYTF.

This clonotype has at least ten counts. This chain uses TRBV9 with TRBJ1-1; D is perhaps TRBD1 (5 bases). From germline, CDR1 is SGDLS and CDR2 YYNGEE. The CDR3 has 13 residues. The V end lost 4 bases, the J end lost 8 bases, and 15 bases lay between the germline ends. CDR3: CASSPPSAGEAFF. The CDR3 DNA follows: TGTGCCAGCAGCCCCCCCTCGGCAGGGGAAGCTTTCTTT.

The chain links TRBV20-1 to TRBJ2-7, with D perhaps TRBD1 or TRBD2 (5 bases each). V was pared by 0 bases and J by 7 bases, with 13 bases between. Germline lookup yields CDR1 DFQATT and CDR2 SNEGSKA (reference sequence). The CDR3 is made up of 13 amino acids. As DNA, the CDR3 is TGCAGTGCTAGAGATTGGGACCCCTCAGAGCAGTACTTC. It encodes CSARDWDPSEQYF.

The chain uses TRBV5-6 and TRBJ1-2, with D maybe TRBD1 (5 bases). The V end lost 2 bases, the J end lost 6 bases, and 20 bases lay between the germline ends. Germline V gene lookup returns CDR1 SGHDT and CDR2 YYEEEE. This CDR3 contains 16 residues. CDR3 nucleotide sequence: TGTGCCAGCAGCTTCTCACTTCAGGGTATCGGGGATGGCTACACCTTC. Its translation: CASSFSLQGIGDGYTF.